One and the same sample provided the 13 T cell receptor beta chains below, sequenced in a study of T cell responses to AZD1222 COVID-19 vaccine. TCRdb's copy holds only in-frame clones and misses some; the assay was immunoSEQ multiplex PCR. Of 150,000 to 200,000 clones listed, 90% to 95% are singletons. This specimen was peripheral blood, taken on day 0 of AZD1222 vaccination. Receptor source: an adult in good health.

V usage is TRBV5-4 and J usage is TRBJ1-2; 9 nucleotides match TRBD1. The CDR3 length is 15 residues. CDR1 is SGHNT, CDR2 YYREEE, per germline (reference sequence). The V segment lost 3 bases and the J segment 2 bases; nucleotides outside the gene matches: 5. In nucleotides, the CDR3 is TGTGCCAGCAGCTCGCCGGGACAGGGAAACTATGGCTACACCTTC. Protein product: CASSSPGQGNYGYTF.

The genes are TRBV7-8 and TRBJ1-4; D unclear. CDR1 is SGHVS and CDR2 is FQNEAQ in the germline V gene. There are 15 residues in the CDR3. Trimming left V 7 bases short and J 5 bases short, with 17 bases between. Here the CDR3 reads CASTNRGVGNEKLFF. CDR3 bases: TGTGCCAGCACCAACCGCGGGGTTGGGAATGAAAAACTGTTTTTT.

The rearrangement joins TRBV5-1 to TRBJ1-6; D not certain. V dropped 0 bases and J dropped 9 bases, with 10 bases sitting between them. Germline CDR1 is SGHRS and CDR2 is YFSETQ. The CDR3 contains 14 residues. The CDR3 protein is CASSLEGRASPLHF. The CDR3 coding sequence is TGCGCCAGCAGCTTGGAGGGAAGGGCTTCACCCCTCCACTTT.

V and J are TRBV9 and TRBJ1-2; TRBD1 is a possible D gene (5 bases). Germline lookup yields CDR1 SGDLS and CDR2 YYNGEE. This CDR3 has 12 residues. Trimming removed 8 bases from V and 4 bases from J, with 12 bases in between. The CDR3: CASQRGPYGYTF. CDR3 coding DNA: TGTGCCAGTCAAAGGGGTCCCTATGGCTACACCTTC.

The V call is TRBV19, the J call TRBJ2-7, with D perhaps TRBD2 (6 bases). V was pared by 3 bases and J by 6 bases, with 12 bases between. The CDR3 covers 13 residues. CDR1 is LNHDA, CDR2 SQIVND, per germline (reference sequence). CDR3 bases: TGTGCCAGTAGTATGGGGGACTTTACCGAGCAGTACTTC. Its translation: CASSMGDFTEQYF.

This chain links TRBV6-6 with TRBJ1-4, with D tentatively TRBD1 (5 bases). The CDR3 is 16 amino acids. Germline loops: CDR1 MNHNY, CDR2 SVGAGI (reference sequence). Trimming took off 7 bases at V and 6 bases at J, with 21 bases between the two ends. The chain's CDR3 is CASTQGTGIRYEKLFF. The CDR3 DNA is TGTGCCAGCACCCAGGGAACTGGGATCCGTTATGAAAAACTGTTTTTT.

The CDR3 reads CASSLGTGSPNTGELFF. For the CDR3, the DNA is TGTGCCAGCAGCTTAGGGACAGGGTCCCCGAACACCGGGGAGCTGTTTTTT. V and J are TRBV7-9 and TRBJ2-2; 8 nucleotides line up with TRBD1. Germline loops: CDR1 SEHNR, CDR2 FQNEAQ (reference sequence). The CDR3 length is 17 residues. Losses at the gene ends were 1 base for V and 0 bases for J; bases not matched to a gene: 4.

The chain employs TRBV6-5 and TRBJ1-5; D remains ambiguous. The CDR3 extends over 12 amino acids. Germline loops: CDR1 MNHEY, CDR2 SVGAGI. V dropped 7 bases and J dropped 3 bases, with 7 bases sitting between them. The CDR3 region has the DNA TGTGCCAGCACCCAAATCAATCAGCCCCAGCATTTT. Translating it yields CASTQINQPQHF.

V usage is TRBV19 and J usage is TRBJ2-7; D possibly corresponds to TRBD1 (6 bases). CDR1 and CDR2 (germline): LNHDA, SQIVND (reference sequence). The CDR3 is 15 amino acids. Deletions cut 1 base from V and 0 bases from J, with 10 bases between. CDR3 DNA sequence: TGTGCCAGTAGTATAGGGGCAGGGGCCTCCTACGAGCAGTACTTC. This encodes CASSIGAGASYEQYF. Looking up the rest from reference TRBV19 and TRBJ2-7 gives the full variable domain: DGGITQSPKYLFRKEGQNVTLSCEQNLNHDAMYWYRQDPGQGLRLIYYSQIVNDFQKGDIAEGYSVSREKKESFPLTVTSAQKNPTAFYLCASSIGAGASYEQYFGPGTRLTVT.

The rearrangement joins TRBV2 to TRBJ1-6; no clear D. The germline gives CDR1 SNHLY, CDR2 FYNNEI. Trimming stripped 4 bases from V and 11 bases from J, with 6 bases between. This CDR3 comprises 11 residues. In DNA form, the CDR3 reads TGTGCCAGCAGTGTAAGGACACCCCTCCACTTT. This codes for CASSVRTPLHF.

The gene calls are TRBV9 and TRBJ2-7; no reliable D call. Germline-derived CDR1 and CDR2 are SGDLS and YYNGEE. The V end was cut by 0 bases, the J end by 0 bases, with 16 bases between. This CDR3 contains 17 residues. CDR3 sequence: CASSVAATSFSSYEQYF. The CDR3 DNA reads TGTGCCAGCAGCGTAGCGGCCACTTCTTTTAGCTCCTACGAGCAGTACTTC.

The chain combines TRBV7-2 with TRBJ2-7; 14 nucleotides match TRBD2. The CDR3 contains 18 residues. CDR1 and CDR2 (germline): SGHTA, FQGNSA. Germline trimming cut 10 bases from V and 1 base from J; bases unmatched to any gene: 15. CDR3 DNA: TGTGCCACCGGCCTAACTACAGGGACTAGCGGGAGATCCTACGAGCAGTACTTC. Amino acid sequence: CATGLTTGTSGRSYEQYF.

The chain uses TRBV4-1 and TRBJ2-1, with TRBD2 matching over 9 bases. The CDR3 loop spans 17 amino acids. CDR1 and CDR2 from the germline V gene are MGHRA and YSYEKL. Losses at the gene ends were 2 bases for V and 10 bases for J; bases not matched to a gene: 15. The CDR3 DNA follows: TGCGCCAGCAGCCAACCTAGACTAGCGGAGCACATTCGGGAGCAGTTCTTC. Amino acids: CASSQPRLAEHIREQFF.